One and the same sample provided the 5 T cell receptor beta chains below, sequenced in a study of T cell responses to AZD1222 COVID-19 vaccine (dated by TCRdb to the early 2020s). The time point label for this specimen denotes: baseline before first vaccination. This specimen's treatment or condition label, interpreted: meningococcal conjugate vaccine given as trial control. Library preparation was by the immunoSEQ multiplex PCR assay. Sourced from immuneACCESS, this table was stored by TCRdb with only in-frame sequences that have V and J called. A share of the clones is absent; for the studies checked, an unresolved V gene accounts for under half, and the remainder has no known explanation. The sample table records 80,000 to 95,000 clones; 85% to 90% of these occur just once. About 2.8% of the sample lies in the top ten. The source material was peripheral blood, sampled on day 0 of MenACWY control vaccination. The receptor source for this set is an adult in good health.

The chain employs TRBV19 and TRBJ1-2; the match to TRBD1 covers 9 bases. The V gene's germline CDR1 is LNHDA and CDR2 SQIVND (reference sequence). Trimming at V came to 5 bases and at J to 8 bases, leaving 9 bases not matched to a gene. This CDR3 contains 14 residues. Written as DNA, the CDR3 is TGTGCCAGTAGTGTGACAGGGGGATCGCACGGCTACACCTTC. Translating it yields CASSVTGGSHGYTF.

V usage is TRBV18 and J usage is TRBJ1-2, with TRBD1 identical over 8 bases. This CDR3 spans 13 amino acids. V shed 3 bases and J 3 bases; nucleotides not matched to a gene: 0. Germline V CDR1 and CDR2: KGHSH, LQKENI. CDR3 amino acids: CASSPGQDYGYTF. CDR3 nucleotide sequence: TGTGCCAGCTCACCGGGACAGGACTATGGCTACACCTTC.

The rearrangement links TRBV27 to TRBJ2-1; D ambiguous. CDR1 is MNHEY and CDR2 is SMNVEV in the germline V gene (reference sequence). This CDR3 has 13 residues. Trimming cost V 1 base and J 8 bases, with 9 bases left between them. The CDR3 nucleotides are TGTGCCAGCAGTTTATTGGGTATCGATGAGCAGTTCTTC. It specifies CASSLLGIDEQFF.

CDR3 sequence reads: CASSLTTGSEQFF. The CDR3 nucleotides read TGTGCCAGCAGCTTAACGACAGGCAGCGAGCAGTTCTTC. The chain recombines TRBV7-2 with TRBJ2-1; tentatively, D is TRBD1 (6 bases). V was pared by 2 bases and J by 10 bases, with 12 bases between. This CDR3 spans 13 amino acids. Germline V gene sequence: CDR1 SGHTA, CDR2 FQGNSA.

This chain links TRBV30 with TRBJ2-7; TRBD1 aligns across 8 bases. CDR1 GTSNPN and CDR2 SVGIG come from the germline V gene (reference sequence). The CDR3 is made up of 14 amino acids. V lost 2 bases and J lost 1; bases outside the gene matches: 4. CDR3 bases: TGTGCCTGGAGTTATAGGGACAGGTCCTACGAGCAGTACTTC. It encodes CAWSYRDRSYEQYF. The full variable domain, completed using reference TRBV30 and TRBJ2-7, is SQTIHQWPATLVQPVGSPLSLECTVEGTSNPNLYWYRQAAGRGLQLLFYSVGIGQISSEVPQNLSASRPQDRQFILSSKKLLLSDSGFYLCAWSYRDRSYEQYFGPGTRLTVT.